A single TCR beta chain is shown here with its context. These data come from a study of T cell changes during pregnancy in multiple sclerosis. The CDR3 contains 13 residues. With 3 bases removed from V and 9 bases from J, the gap between germline ends came to 13 bases. From germline, CDR1 is SGHNT and CDR2 YYREEE (reference sequence). Assay: immunoSEQ multiplex PCR; the TCRdb copy retains only in-frame clones and omits some. This sample has 95,000 to 110,000 clones, with roughly 92% found just once. Here the sequenced sample was peripheral blood, taken in the third trimester of pregnancy. The V call is TRBV5-4, the J call TRBJ1-5, with a tentative D call TRBD1 (5 bases). The TCR originated in a female donor in good health, enrolled as a control in a pregnancy study. In DNA, the CDR3 is TGTGCCAGCAGCTCGGAGGGGTCTCGGCCCCAGCATTTT. Its translation: CASSSEGSRPQHF.